This TCR beta chain emerged from a study of blood T cell repertoires in COVID-19. For the study at large: Samples representing acute and convalescent COVID-19 were sourced from the United States, Italy and Spain.

Participants were aged roughly 18 to 95 years, lived in about two dozen US areas, and enrolled virtually. Cohorts were assigned according to the clinical history that participants reported. This CDR3 has 13 amino acids. V was cut by 3 bases and J by 8 bases, with 10 bases left in between. Germline CDR1 and CDR2: SNHLY and FYNNEI. TCRdb's table, derived via immunoSEQ multiplex PCR, lists solely in-frame clones and lacks some. The table shows 380,000 or so clones, with 88% occurring only once. The source is a middle-aged woman with acute COVID-19. The chain couples TRBV2 to TRBJ1-4, with a possible D match to TRBD1 (6 bases). Sequenced input: PBMCs or T cells enriched from blood (not recorded which). Written as DNA, the CDR3 is TGTGCCAGCAGTGAGGGGGCGCGAGAAAAACTGTTTTTT. Its translation: CASSEGAREKLFF.